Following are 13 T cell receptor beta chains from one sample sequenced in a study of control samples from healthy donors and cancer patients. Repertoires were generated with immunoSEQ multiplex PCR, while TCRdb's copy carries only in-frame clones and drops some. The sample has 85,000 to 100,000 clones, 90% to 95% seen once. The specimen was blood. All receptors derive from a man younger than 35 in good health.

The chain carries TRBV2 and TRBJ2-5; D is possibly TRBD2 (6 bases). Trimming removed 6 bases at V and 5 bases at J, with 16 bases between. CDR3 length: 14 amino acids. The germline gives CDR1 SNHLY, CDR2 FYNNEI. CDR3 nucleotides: TGTGCCAGCAGCCCACCTGGGGGGACCGAGACCCAGTACTTC. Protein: CASSPPGGTETQYF. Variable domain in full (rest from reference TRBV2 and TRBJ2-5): EPEVTQTPSHQVTQMGQEVILRCVPISNHLYFYWYRQILGQKVEFLVSFYNNEISEKSEIFDDQFSVERPDGSNFTLKIRSTKLEDSAMYFCASSPPGGTETQYFGPGTRLLVL.

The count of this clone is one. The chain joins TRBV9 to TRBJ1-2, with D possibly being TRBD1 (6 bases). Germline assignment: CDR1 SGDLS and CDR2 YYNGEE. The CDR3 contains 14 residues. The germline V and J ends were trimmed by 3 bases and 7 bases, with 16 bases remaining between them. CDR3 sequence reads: CASSGRDTARGYTF. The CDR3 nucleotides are TGTGCCAGCAGCGGCCGGGACACGGCTCGTGGCTACACCTTC.

The CDR3 loop is CASSHYDRALSNYGYTF. DNA for the CDR3: TGTGCCAGCAGCCATTACGACAGGGCCCTTTCTAACTATGGCTACACCTTC. V is TRBV14 and J is TRBJ1-2; 7 bases are shared with TRBD1. The CDR3 has 17 residues. The trim removed 3 bases at V and 0 bases at J, leaving 10 bases unmatched. Germline V CDR1 and CDR2: SGHDN, FVKESK.

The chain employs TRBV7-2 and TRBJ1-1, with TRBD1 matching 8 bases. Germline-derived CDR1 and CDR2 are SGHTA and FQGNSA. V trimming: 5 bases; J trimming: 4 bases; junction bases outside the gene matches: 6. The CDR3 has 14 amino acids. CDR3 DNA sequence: TGTGCCAGCAGCGCCCGGGACAGGCTCACTGAAGCTTTCTTT. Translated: CASSARDRLTEAFF.

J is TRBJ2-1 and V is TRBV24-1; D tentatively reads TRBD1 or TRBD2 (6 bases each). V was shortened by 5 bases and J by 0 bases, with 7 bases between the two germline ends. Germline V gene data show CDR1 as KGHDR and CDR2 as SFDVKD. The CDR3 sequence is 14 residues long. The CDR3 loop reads CATSAGASYNEQFF. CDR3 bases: TGTGCCACCAGTGCGGGGGCCTCCTACAATGAGCAGTTCTTC.

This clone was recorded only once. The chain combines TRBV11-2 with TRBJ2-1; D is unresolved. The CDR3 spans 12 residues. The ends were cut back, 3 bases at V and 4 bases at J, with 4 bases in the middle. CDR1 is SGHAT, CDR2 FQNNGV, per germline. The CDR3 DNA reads TGTGCCAGCAGCTTTGGGTACAATGAGCAGTTCTTC. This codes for CASSFGYNEQFF.

This CDR3 reads CASSRRGRGVFNTEAFF. The CDR3 coding sequence is TGTGCCAGCAGCAGAAGGGGCCGCGGGGTATTTAACACTGAAGCTTTCTTT. The chain combines TRBV21-1 with TRBJ1-1. TRBV21-1 is an annotated pseudogene. This CDR3 has 17 amino acids.

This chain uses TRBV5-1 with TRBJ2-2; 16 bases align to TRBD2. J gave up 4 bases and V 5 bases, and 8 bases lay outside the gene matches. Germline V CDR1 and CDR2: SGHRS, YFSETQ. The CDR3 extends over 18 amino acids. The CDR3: CASSSGLAGGRTTGELFF. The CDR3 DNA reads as TGCGCCAGCAGTTCGGGACTAGCGGGGGGGCGTACCACCGGGGAGCTGTTTTTT.

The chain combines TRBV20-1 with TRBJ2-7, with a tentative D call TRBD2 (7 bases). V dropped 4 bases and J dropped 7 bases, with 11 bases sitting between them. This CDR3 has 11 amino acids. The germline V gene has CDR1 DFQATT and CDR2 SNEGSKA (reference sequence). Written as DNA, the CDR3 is TGCAGTGCTACGGGGGGCGTAGAGCAGTACTTC. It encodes CSATGGVEQYF.

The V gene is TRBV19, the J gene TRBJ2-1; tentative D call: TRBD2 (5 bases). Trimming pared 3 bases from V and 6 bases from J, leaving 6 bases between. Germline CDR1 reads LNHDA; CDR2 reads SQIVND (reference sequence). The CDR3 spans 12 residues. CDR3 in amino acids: CASSIGVNEQFF. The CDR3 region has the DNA TGTGCCAGTAGTATCGGGGTCAATGAGCAGTTCTTC.

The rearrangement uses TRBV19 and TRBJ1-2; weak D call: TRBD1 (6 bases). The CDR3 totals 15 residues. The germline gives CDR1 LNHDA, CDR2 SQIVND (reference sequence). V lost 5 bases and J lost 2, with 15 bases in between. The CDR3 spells CASSYSTGDNYGYTF. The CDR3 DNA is TGTGCCAGTAGTTACTCGACAGGAGACAACTATGGCTACACCTTC. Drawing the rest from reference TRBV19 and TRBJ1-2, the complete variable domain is DGGITQSPKYLFRKEGQNVTLSCEQNLNHDAMYWYRQDPGQGLRLIYYSQIVNDFQKGDIAEGYSVSREKKESFPLTVTSAQKNPTAFYLCASSYSTGDNYGYTFGSGTRLTVV.

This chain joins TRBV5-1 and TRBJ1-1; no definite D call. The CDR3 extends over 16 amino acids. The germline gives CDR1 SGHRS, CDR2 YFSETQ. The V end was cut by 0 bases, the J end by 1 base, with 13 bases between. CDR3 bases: TGCGCCAGCAGCTTGGCTCCGTTTGCGGCGAACACTGAAGCTTTCTTT. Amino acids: CASSLAPFAANTEAFF.

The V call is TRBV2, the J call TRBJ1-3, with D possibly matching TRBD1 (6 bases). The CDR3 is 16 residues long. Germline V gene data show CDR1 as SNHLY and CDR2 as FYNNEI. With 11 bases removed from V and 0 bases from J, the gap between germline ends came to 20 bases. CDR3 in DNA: TGTGCCTCCTCATCTGGGACAACTAACTCTGGAAACACCATATATTTT. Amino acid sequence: CASSSGTTNSGNTIYF.